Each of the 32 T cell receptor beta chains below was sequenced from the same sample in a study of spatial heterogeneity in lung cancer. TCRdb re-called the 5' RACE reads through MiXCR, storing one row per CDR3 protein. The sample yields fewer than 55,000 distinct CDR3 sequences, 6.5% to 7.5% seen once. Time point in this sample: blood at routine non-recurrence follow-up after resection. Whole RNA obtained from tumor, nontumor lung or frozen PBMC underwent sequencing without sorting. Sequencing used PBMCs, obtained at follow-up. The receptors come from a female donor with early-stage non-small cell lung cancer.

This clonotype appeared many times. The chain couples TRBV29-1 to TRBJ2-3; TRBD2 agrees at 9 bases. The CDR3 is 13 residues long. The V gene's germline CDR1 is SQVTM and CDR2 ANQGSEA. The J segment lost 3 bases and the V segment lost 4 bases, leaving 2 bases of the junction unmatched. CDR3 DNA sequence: TGCAGCGTTGCAAGCGGGGGGACAGATACGCAGTATTTT. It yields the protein CSVASGGTDTQYF.

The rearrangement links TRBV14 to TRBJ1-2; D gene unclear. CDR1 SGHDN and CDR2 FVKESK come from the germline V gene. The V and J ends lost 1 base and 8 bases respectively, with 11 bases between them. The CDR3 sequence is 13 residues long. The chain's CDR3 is CASSQVWRGGYTF. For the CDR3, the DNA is TGTGCCAGCAGCCAAGTTTGGCGCGGAGGCTACACCTTC.

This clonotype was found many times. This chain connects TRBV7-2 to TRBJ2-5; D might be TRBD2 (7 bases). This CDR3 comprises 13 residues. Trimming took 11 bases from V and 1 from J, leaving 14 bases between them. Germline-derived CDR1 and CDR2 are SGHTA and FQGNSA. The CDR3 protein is CAGGGRAQETQYF. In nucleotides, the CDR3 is TGTGCCGGGGGGGGCCGTGCCCAAGAGACCCAGTACTTC.

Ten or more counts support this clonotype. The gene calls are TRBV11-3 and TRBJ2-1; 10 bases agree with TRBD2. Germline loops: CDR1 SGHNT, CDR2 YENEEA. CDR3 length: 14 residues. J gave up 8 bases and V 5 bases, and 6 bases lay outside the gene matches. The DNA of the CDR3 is TGTGCCAGCAGCCGCAGCGGGGGGGCCTATGAGCAGTTCTTC. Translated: CASSRSGGAYEQFF.

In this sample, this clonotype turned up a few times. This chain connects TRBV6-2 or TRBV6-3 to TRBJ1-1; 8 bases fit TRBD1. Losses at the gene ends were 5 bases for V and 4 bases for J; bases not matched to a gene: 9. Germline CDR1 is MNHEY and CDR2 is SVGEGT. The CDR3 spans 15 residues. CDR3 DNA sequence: TGTGCCAGCAGTGAACCGACAGGGGTGAGCACTGAAGCTTTCTTT. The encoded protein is CASSEPTGVSTEAFF.

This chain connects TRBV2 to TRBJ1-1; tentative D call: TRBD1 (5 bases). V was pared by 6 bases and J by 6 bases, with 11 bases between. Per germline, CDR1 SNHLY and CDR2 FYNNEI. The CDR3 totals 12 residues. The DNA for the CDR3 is TGTGCCAGCAGCGATTGGGGCGCTGAAGCTTTCTTT. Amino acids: CASSDWGAEAFF.

CDR3 protein: CASSPPGGSSFGYTF. CDR3 bases: TGTGCCAGCAGTCCCCCTGGAGGGTCGAGTTTCGGCTACACCTTC. The gene calls are TRBV3-1 and TRBJ1-2, with D hard to call. In germline, CDR1 is LGHDT, CDR2 YNNKEL (reference sequence). Trimming removed 6 bases from V and 8 bases from J, with 22 bases in between. The CDR3 runs 15 residues.

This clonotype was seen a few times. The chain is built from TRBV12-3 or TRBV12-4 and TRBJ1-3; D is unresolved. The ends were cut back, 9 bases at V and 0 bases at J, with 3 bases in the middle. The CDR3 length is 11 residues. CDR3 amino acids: CASISGNTIYF. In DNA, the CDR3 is TGTGCCAGTATCTCTGGAAACACCATATATTTT.

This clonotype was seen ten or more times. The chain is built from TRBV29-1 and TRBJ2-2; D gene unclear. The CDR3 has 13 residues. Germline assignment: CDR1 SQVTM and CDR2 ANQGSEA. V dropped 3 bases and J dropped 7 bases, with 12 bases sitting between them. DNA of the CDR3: TGCAGCGTTGATGTAGTTAAGGGCGGGGAGCTGTTTTTT. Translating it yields CSVDVVKGGELFF.

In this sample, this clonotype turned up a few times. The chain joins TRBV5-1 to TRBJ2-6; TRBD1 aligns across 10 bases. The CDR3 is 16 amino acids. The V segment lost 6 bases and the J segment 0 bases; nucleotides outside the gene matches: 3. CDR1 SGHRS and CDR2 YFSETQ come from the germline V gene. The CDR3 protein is CASMTGGSSGANVLTF. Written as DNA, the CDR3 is TGCGCCAGCATGACAGGGGGCAGCTCTGGGGCCAACGTCCTGACTTTC.

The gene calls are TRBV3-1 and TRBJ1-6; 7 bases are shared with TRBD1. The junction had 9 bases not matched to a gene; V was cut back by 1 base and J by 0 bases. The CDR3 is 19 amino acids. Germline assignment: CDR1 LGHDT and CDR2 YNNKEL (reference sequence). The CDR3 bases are TGTGCCAGCAGCCAAGGCGCCACAGGGGCCAACTCCTATAATTCACCCCTCCACTTT. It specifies CASSQGATGANSYNSPLHF.

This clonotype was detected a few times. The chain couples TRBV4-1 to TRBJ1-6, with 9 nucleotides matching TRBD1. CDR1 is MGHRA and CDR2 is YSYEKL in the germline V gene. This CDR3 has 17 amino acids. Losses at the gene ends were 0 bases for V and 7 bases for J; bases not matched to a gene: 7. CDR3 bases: TGCGCCAGCAGCCAAGAGGTGGACAGGGGATGGAATTCACCCCTCCACTTT. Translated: CASSQEVDRGWNSPLHF.

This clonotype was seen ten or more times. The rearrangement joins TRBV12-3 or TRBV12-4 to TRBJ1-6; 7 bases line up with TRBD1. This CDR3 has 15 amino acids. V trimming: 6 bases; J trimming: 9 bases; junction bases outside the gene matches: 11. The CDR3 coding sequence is TGTGCCAGCAGGCCCCAAACAGGGGTTACTTCACCCCTCCACTTT. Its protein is CASRPQTGVTSPLHF.

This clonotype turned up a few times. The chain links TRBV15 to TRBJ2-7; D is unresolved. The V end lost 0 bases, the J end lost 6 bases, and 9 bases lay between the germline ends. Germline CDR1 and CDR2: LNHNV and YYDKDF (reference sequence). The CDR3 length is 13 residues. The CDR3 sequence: CATSRDPAGEQYF. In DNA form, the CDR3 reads TGTGCCACCAGCAGAGATCCCGCTGGCGAGCAGTACTTC.

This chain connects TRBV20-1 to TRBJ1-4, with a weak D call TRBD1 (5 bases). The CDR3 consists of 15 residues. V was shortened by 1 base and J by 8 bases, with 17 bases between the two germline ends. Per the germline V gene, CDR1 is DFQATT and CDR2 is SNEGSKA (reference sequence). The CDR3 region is CSARASRDDGEKLFF. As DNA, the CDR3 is TGCAGTGCTAGAGCGTCCCGGGACGACGGCGAAAAACTGTTTTTT.

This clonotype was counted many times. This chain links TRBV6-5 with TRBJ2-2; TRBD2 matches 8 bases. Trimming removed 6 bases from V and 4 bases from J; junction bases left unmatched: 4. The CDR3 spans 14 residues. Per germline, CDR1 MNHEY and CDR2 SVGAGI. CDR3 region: CASSRGGRTGELFF. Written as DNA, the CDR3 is TGTGCCAGCAGCCGGGGGGGGCGCACCGGGGAGCTGTTTTTT.

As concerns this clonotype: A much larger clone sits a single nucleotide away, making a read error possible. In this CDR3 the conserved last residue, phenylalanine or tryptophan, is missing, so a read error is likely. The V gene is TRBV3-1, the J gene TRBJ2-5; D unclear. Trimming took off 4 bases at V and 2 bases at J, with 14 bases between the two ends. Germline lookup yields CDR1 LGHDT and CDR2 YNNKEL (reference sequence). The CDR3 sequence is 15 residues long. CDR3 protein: CASSPHSGEQETQYL. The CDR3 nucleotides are TGTGCCAGCAGCCCCCATTCGGGCGAACAAGAGACCCAGTACCTC.

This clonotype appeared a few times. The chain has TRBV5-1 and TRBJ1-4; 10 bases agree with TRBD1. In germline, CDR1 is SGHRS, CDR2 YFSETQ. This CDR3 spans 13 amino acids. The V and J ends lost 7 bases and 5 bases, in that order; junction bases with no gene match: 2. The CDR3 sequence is CASAGQGNEKLFF. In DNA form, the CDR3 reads TGCGCCAGCGCGGGACAGGGGAATGAAAAACTGTTTTTT.

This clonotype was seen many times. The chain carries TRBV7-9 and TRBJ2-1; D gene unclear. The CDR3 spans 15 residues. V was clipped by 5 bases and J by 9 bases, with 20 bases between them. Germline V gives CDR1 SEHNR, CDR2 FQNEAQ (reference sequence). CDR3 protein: CASSPSLPESFEQFF. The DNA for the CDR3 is TGTGCCAGCAGCCCCTCCCTTCCGGAGAGTTTTGAGCAGTTCTTC.

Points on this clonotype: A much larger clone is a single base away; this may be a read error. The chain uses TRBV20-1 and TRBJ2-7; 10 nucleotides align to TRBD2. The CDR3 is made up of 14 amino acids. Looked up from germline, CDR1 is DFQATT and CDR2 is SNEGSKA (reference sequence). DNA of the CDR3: TGCGGTGCTGCTCTTAGCGGGGGGATCCACGAGCAGTACTTC. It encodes CGAALSGGIHEQYF.

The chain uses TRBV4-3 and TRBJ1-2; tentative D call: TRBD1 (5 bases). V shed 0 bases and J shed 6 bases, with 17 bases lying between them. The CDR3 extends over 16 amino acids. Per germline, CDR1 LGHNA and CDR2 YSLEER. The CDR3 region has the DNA TGCGCCAGCAGCCAAGATTTGGGACGGACAAGCGATGGCTACACCTTC. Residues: CASSQDLGRTSDGYTF.

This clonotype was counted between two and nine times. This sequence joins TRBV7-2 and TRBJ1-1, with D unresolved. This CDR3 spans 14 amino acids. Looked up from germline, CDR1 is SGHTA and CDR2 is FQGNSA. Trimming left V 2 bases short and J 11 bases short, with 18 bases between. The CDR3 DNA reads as TGTGCCAGCAGCTTAAATCGAATCCCCGGAGGGGCTTTCTTT. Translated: CASSLNRIPGGAFF. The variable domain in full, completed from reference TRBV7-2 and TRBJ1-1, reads GAGVSQSPSNKVTEKGKDVELRCDPISGHTALYWYRQSLGQGLEFLIYFQGNSAPDKSGLPSDRFSAERTGGSVSTLTIQRTQQEDSAVYLCASSLNRIPGGAFFGQGTRLTVV.

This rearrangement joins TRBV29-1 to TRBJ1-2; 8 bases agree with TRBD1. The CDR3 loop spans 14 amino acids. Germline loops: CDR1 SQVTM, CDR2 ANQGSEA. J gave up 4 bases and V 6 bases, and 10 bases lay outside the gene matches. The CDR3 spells CSVTGQADFYGYTF. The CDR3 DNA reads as TGCAGCGTGACGGGACAGGCGGACTTCTATGGCTACACCTTC. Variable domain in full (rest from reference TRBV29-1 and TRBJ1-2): SAVISQKPSRDICQRGTSLTIQCQVDSQVTMMFWYRQQPGQSLTLIATANQGSEATYESGFVIDKFPISRPNLTFSTLTVSNMSPEDSSIYLCSVTGQADFYGYTFGSGTRLTVV.

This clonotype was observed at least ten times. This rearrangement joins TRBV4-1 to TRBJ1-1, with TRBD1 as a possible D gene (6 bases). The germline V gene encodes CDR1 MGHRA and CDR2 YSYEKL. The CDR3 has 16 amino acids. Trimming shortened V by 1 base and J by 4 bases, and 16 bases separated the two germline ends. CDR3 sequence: CASSQAFQGRTTEAFF. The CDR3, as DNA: TGCGCCAGCAGCCAAGCGTTTCAGGGGAGGACCACTGAAGCTTTCTTT.

CDR3 bases: TGTGCCAGCAGCTTCAGCGGGGATCTTTGGACCGGGGAGCTGTTTTTT. Translation: CASSFSGDLWTGELFF. V gene TRBV5-6 combines with J gene TRBJ2-2; 7 nucleotides line up with TRBD2. CDR1 and CDR2 from the germline V gene are SGHDT and YYEEEE. V trimming: 2 bases; J trimming: 5 bases; junction bases outside the gene matches: 9. The CDR3 runs to 16 residues.

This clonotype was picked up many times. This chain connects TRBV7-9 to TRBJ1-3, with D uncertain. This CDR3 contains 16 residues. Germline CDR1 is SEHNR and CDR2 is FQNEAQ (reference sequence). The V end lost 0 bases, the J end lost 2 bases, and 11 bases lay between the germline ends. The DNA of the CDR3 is TGTGCCAGCAGCTTAGCAGGACTACGGCCTGGAAACACCATATATTTT. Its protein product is CASSLAGLRPGNTIYF.

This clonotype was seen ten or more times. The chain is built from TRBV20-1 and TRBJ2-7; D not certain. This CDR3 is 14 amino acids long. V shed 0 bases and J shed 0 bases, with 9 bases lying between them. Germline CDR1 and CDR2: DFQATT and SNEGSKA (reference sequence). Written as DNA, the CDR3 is TGCAGTGCTAGAGATCCCCGCCGCTCCTACGAGCAGTACTTC. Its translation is CSARDPRRSYEQYF.

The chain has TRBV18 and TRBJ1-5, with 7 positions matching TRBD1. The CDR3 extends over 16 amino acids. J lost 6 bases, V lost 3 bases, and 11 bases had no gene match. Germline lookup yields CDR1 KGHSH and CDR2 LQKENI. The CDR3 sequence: CASSPNPGTAGQPQHF. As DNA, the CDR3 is TGTGCCAGCTCACCCAACCCCGGGACAGCCGGTCAGCCCCAGCATTTT.

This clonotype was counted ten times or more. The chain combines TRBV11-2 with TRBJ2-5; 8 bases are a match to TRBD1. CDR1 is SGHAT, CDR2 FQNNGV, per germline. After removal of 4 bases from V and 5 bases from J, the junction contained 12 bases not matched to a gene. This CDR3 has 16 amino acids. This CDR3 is CASSSWGTGVAETQYF. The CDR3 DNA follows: TGTGCCAGCAGCTCATGGGGGACAGGAGTCGCGGAGACCCAGTACTTC.

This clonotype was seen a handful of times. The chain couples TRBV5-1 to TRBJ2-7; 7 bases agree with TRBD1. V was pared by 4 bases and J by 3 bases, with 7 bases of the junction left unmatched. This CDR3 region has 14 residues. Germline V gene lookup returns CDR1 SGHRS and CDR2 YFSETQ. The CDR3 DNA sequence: TGCGCCAGCAGCCCTTTAGGGGGCTACTACGAGCAGTACTTC. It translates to CASSPLGGYYEQYF.

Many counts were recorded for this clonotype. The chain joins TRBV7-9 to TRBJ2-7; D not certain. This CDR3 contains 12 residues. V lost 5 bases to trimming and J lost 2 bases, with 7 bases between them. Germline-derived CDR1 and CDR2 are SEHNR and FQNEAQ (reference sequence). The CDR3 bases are TGTGCCAGCAGCCCAACTACCTACGAGCAGTACTTC. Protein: CASSPTTYEQYF.

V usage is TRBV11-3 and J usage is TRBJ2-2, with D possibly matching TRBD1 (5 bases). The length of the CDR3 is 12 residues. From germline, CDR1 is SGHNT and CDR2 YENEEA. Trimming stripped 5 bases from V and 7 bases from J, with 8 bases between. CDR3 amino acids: CASSPTGGELFF. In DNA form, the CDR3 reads TGTGCCAGCAGCCCCACAGGCGGGGAGCTGTTTTTT.